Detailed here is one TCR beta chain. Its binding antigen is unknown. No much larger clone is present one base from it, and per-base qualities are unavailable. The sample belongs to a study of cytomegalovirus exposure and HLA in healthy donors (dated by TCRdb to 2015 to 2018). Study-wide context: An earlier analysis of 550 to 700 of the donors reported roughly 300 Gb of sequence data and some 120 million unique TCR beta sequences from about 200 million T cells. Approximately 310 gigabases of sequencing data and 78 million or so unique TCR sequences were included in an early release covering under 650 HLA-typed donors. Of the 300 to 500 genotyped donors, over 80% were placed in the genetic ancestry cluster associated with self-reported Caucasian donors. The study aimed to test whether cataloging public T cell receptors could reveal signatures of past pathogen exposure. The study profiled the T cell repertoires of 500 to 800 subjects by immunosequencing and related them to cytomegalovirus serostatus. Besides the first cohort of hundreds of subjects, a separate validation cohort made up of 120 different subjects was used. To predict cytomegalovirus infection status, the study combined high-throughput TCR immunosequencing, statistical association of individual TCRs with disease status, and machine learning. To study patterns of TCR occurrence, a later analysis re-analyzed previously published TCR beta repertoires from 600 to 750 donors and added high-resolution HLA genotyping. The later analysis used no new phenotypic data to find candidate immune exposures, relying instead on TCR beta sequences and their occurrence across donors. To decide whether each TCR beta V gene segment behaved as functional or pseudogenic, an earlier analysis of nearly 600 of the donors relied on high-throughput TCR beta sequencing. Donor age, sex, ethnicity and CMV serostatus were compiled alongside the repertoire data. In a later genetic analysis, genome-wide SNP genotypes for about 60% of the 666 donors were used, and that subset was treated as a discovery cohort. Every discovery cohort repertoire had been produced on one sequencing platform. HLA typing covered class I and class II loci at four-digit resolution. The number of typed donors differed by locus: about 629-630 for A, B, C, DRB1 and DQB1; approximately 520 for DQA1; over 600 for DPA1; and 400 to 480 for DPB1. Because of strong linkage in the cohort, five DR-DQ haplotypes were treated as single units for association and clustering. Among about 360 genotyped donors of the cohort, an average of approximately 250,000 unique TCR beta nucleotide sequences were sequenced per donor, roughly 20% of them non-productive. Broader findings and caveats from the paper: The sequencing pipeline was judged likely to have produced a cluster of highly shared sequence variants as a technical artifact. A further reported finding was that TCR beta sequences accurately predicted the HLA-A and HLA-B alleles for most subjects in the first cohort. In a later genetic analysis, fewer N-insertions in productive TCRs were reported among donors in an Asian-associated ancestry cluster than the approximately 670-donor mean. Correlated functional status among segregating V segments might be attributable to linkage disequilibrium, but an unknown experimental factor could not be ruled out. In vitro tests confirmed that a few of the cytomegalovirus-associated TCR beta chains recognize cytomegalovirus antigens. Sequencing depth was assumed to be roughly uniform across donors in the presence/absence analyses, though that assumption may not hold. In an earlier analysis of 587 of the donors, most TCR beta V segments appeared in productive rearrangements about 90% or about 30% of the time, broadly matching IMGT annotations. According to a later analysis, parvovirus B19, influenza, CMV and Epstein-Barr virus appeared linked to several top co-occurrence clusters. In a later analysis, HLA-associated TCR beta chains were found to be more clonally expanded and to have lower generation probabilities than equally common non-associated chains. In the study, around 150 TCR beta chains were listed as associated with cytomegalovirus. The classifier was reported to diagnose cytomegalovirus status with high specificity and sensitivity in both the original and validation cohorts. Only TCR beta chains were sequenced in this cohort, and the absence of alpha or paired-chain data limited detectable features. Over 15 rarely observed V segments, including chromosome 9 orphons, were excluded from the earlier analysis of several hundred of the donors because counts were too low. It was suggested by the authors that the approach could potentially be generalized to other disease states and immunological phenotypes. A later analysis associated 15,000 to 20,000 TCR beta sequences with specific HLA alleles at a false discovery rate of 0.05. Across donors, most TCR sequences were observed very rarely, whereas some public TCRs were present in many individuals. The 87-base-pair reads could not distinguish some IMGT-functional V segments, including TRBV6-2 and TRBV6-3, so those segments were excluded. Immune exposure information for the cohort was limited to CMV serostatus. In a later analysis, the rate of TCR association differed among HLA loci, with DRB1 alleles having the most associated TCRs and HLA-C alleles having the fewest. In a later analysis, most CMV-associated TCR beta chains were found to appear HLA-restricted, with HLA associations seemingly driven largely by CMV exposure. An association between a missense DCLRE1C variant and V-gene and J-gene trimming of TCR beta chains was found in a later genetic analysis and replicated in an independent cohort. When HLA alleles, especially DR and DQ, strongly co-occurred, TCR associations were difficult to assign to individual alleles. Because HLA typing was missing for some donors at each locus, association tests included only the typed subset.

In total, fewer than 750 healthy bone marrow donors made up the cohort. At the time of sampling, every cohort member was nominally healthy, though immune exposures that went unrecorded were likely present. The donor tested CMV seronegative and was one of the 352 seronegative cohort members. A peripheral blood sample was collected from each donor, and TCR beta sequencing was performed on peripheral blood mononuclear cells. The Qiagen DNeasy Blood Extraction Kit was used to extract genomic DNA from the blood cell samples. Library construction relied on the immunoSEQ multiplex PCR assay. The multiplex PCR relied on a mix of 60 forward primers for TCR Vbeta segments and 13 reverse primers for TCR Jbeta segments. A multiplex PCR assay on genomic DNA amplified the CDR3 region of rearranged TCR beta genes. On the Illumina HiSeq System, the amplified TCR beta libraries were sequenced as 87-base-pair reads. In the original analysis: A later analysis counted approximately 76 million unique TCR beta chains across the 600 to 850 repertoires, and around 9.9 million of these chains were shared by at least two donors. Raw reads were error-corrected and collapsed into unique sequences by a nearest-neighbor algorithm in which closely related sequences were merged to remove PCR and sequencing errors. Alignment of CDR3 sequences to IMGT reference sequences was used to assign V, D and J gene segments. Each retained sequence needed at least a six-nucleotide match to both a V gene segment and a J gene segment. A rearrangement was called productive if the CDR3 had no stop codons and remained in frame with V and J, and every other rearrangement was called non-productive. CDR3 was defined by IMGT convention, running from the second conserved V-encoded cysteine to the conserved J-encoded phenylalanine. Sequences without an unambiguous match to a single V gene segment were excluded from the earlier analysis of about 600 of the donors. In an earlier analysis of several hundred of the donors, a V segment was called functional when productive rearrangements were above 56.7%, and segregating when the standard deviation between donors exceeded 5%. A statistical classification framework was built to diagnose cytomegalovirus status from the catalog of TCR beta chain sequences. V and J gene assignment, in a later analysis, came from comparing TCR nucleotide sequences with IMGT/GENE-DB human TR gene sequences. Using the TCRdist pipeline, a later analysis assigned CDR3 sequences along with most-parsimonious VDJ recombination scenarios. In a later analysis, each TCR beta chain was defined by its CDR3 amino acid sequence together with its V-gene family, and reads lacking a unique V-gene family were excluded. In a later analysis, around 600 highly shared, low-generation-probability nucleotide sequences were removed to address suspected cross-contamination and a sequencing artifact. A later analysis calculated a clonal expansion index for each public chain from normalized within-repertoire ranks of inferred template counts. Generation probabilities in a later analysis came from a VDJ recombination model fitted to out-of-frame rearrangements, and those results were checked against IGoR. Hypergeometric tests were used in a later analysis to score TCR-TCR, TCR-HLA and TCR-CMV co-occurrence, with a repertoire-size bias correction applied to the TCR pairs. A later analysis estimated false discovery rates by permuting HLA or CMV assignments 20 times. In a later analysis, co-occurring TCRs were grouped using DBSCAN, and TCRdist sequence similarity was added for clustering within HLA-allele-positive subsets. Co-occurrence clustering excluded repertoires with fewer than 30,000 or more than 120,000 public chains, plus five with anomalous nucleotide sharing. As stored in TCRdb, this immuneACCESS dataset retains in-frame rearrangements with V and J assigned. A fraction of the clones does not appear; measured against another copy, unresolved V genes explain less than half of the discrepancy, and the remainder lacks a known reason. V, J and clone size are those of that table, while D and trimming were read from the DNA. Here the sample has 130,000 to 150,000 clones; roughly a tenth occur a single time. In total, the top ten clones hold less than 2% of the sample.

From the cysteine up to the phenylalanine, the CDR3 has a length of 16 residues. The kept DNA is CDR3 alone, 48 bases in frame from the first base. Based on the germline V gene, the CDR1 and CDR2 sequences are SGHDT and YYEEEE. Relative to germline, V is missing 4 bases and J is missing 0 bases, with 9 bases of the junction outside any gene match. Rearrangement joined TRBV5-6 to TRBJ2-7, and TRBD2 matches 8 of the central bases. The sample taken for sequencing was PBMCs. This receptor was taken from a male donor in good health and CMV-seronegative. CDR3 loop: CASSPLSGTLSYEQYF. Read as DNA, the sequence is TGTGCCAGCAGCCCCCTTAGCGGGACTCTCTCCTACGAGCAGTACTTC.